These T cell receptor beta chains were read from a single sample in a study of regulatory T cells in long-lasting Graves disease. TCRdb passed the multiplex PCR reads through MiXCR, listing each CDR3 protein once. In the table there are some 330,000 distinct CDR3 sequences, 10% to 15% of which are singletons. These sequences were also reported in another study, on T cells in Graves' hyperthyroidism and ophthalmopathy.

The sample in question was peripheral blood mononuclear cells (PBMCs), obtained at new diagnosis, from a patient treated with antithyroid drugs. These receptors were collected from a woman aged 18-35 years with Graves disease. CDR3s include the opening cysteine and the closing phenylalanine or tryptophan. D genes are given only for firm matches. Only part of the rows carry a size: once, few, many, or a class if the clone is expanded.

v_gene,d_gene,abundance,j_gene,CDR3aa,CDR3nt
TRBV7-9,TRBD1,.,TRBJ1-3,CASSLEHRTGVSGNTIYF,TGTGCCAGCAGCTTAGAGCACAGGACAGGGGTTTCTGGAAACACCATATATTTT
TRBV4-1,.,.,TRBJ2-1,CASSQEPTQGSSSYNEQFF,TGCGCCAGCAGCCAAGAACCGACGCAGGGATCAAGCTCCTACAATGAGCAGTTCTTC
TRBV10-3,TRBD2,many,TRBJ2-3,CAISDSGSFADTQYF,TGTGCCATCAGTGATAGCGGGAGTTTCGCAGATACGCAGTATTTT
TRBV7-9,.,many,TRBJ1-1,CASKRGGTNTEAFF,TGTGCTAGCAAGCGGGGAGGGACGAACACTGAAGCTTTCTTT
TRBV7-9,.,many,TRBJ1-2,CASSWGAANYGYTF,TGTGCCAGCTCCTGGGGGGCAGCTAACTATGGCTACACCTTC
TRBV4-3,.,.,TRBJ1-1,CASSQVNLRGTEAFF,TGCGCCAGCAGCCAAGTTAATTTAAGGGGGACTGAAGCTTTCTTT
TRBV29-1,TRBD2,many,TRBJ2-5,CSVDGTGTSIETQYF,TGCAGCGTTGACGGAACCGGGACTAGTATCGAGACCCAGTACTTC
TRBV20-1,.,.,TRBJ2-7,CSARGPAMYGEQYF,TGCAGTGCTAGAGGCCCAGCCATGTATGGCGAGCAGTACTTC
TRBV5-1,TRBD1,many,TRBJ1-1,CASSRTGVTNTEAFF,TGTGCCAGCAGCCGGACAGGGGTTACGAACACTGAAGCTTTCTTT
TRBV28,.,many,TRBJ2-7,CASRPMGLFSSSYEQYF,TGTGCCAGCAGACCAATGGGACTTTTTAGTAGCTCCTACGAGCAGTACTTC
TRBV27,.,many,TRBJ2-1,CASSSWTTQDEQFF,TGTGCCAGCAGTTCGTGGACAACGCAGGATGAGCAGTTCTTC
TRBV6-5,TRBD1,many,TRBJ1-5,CASSLAGTGAFQPQHF,TGTGCCAGCAGTTTGGCCGGGACAGGGGCTTTTCAGCCCCAGCATTTT
TRBV5-8,.,few,TRBJ2-3,CASTSFNTQYF,TGTGCCAGCACCTCGTTTAATACGCAGTATTTT
TRBV19,.,.,TRBJ1-1,CASNLGVGNTEAFF,TGTGCCAGTAATCTAGGCGTTGGGAACACTGAAGCTTTCTTT
TRBV12-3/TRBV12-4,.,.,TRBJ2-7,CASSFSGVTYEQYF,TGTGCCAGCAGTTTTTCGGGGGTAACCTACGAGCAGTACTTC
TRBV30,TRBD2,few,TRBJ2-1,CAWSGTSGARLGTISYNEQFF,TGTGCCTGGAGTGGGACTAGCGGGGCCCGGCTGGGTACTATATCCTACAATGAGCAGTTCTTC
TRBV11-2,TRBD2,.,TRBJ2-3,CASSSWTSGGRDTQYF,TGTGCCAGCAGCTCGTGGACTAGCGGGGGGAGGGATACGCAGTATTTT
TRBV11-2,TRBD2,many,TRBJ2-7,CASSLLAGGVIYEQYF,TGTGCCAGCAGCTTGCTAGCGGGAGGTGTGATCTACGAGCAGTACTTC